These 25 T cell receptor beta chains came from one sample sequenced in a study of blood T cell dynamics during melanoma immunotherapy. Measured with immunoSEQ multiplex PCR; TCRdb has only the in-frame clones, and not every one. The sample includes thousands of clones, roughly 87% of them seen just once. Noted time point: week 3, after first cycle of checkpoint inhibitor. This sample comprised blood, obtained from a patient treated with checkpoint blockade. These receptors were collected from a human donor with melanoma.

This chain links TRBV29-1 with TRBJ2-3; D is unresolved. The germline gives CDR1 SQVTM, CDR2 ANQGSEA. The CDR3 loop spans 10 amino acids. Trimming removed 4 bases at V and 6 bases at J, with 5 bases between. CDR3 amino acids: CSVVEDTQYF. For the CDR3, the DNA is TGCAGCGTTGTTGAGGATACGCAGTATTTT.

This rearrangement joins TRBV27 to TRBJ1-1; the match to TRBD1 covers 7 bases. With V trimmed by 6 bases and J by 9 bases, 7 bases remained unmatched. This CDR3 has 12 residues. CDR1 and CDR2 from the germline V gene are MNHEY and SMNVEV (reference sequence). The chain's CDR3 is CASSLTQGKAFF. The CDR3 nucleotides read TGTGCCAGCAGCCTTACACAGGGGAAAGCTTTCTTT.

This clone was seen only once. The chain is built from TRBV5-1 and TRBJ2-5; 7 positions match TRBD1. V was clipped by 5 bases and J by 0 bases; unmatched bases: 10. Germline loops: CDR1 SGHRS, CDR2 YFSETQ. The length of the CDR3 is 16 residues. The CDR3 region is CASRADRIPYQETQYF. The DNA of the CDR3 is TGCGCCAGCAGGGCGGACAGGATACCGTACCAAGAGACCCAGTACTTC.

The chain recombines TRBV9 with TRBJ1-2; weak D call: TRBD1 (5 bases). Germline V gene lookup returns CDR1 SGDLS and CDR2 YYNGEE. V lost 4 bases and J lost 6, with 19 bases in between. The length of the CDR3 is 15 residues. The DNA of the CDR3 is TGTGCCAGCAGCCCCGGGGGAGAGGCCTTCAATGGCTACACCTTC. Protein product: CASSPGGEAFNGYTF.

In DNA, the CDR3 is TGTGCCATCAGTGTGGACGCAGGGGGCTTAGAGGGCTACACCTTC. Encoded protein: CAISVDAGGLEGYTF. J is TRBJ1-2 and V is TRBV10-3; 8 bases are shared with TRBD1. V lost 4 bases to trimming and J lost 8 bases; unmatched junction nucleotides: 12. Germline V gene data show CDR1 as ENHRY and CDR2 as SYGVKD. The CDR3 loop spans 15 amino acids.

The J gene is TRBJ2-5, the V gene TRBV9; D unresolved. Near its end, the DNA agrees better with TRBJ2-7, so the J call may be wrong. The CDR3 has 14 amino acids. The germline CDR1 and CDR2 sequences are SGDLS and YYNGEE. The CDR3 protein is CASSVGPDSYEQYF. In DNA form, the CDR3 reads TGTGCCAGCAGCGTAGGTCCCGACTCCTACGAGCAGTACTTC.

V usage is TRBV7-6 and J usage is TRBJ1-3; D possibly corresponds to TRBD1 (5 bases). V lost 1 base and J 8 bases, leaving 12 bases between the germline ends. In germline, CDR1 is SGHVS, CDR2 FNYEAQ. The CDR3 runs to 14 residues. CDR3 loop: CASSLGGETHTIYF. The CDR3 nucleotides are TGTGCCAGCAGCTTAGGGGGGGAGACGCACACCATATATTTT.

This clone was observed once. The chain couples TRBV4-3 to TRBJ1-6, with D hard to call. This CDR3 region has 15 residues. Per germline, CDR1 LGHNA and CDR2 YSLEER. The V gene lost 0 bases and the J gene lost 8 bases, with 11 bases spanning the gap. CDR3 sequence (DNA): TGCGCCAGCAGCCAAGATTTGGGAGATTATTCACCCCTCCACTTT. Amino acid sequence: CASSQDLGDYSPLHF.

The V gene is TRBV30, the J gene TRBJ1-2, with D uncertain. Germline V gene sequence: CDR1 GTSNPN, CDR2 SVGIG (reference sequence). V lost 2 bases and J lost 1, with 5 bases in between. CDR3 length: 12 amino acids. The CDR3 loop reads CAWSSFNYGYTF. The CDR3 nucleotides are TGTGCCTGGAGTAGCTTTAACTATGGCTACACCTTC.

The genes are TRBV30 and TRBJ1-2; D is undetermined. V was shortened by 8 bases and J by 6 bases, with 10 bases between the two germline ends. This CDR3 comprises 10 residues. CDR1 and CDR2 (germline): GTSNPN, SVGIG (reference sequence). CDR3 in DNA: TGTGCCGGGTGGGGTGATGGCTACACCTTC. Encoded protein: CAGWGDGYTF.

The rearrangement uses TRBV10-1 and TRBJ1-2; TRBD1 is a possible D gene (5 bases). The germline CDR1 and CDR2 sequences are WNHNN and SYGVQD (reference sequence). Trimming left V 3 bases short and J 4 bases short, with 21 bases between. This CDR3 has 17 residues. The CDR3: CASSEKSRGDPSYGYTF. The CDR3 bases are TGCGCCAGCAGTGAAAAGTCCCGAGGGGACCCAAGCTATGGCTACACCTTC.

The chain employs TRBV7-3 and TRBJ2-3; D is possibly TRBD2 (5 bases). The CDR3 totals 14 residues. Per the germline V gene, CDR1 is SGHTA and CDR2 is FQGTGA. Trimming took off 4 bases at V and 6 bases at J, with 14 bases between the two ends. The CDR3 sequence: CASSSGVRPDTQYF. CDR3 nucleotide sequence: TGTGCCAGCAGCTCCGGGGTGCGCCCCGATACGCAGTATTTT.

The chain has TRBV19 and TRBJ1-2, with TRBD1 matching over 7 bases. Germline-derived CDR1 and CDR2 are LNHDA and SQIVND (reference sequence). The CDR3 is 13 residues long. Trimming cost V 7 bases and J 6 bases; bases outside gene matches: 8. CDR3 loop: CASTPDRLDGYTF. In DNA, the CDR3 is TGTGCCAGTACCCCGGACAGGTTGGATGGCTACACCTTC.

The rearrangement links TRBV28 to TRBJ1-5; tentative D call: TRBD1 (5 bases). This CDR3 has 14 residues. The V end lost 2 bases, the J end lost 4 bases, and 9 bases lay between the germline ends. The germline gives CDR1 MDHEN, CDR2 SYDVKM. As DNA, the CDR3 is TGTGCCAGCAGTTTAGTACAGGAAAATCAGCCCCAGCATTTT. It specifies CASSLVQENQPQHF.

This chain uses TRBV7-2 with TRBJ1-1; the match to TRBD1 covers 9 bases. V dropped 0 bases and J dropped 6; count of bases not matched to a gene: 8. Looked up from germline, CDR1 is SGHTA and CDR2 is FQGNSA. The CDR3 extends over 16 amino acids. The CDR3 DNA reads TGTGCCAGCAGCTTAGCGGGACAGGGCCCCCTCGCTGAAGCTTTCTTT. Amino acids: CASSLAGQGPLAEAFF.

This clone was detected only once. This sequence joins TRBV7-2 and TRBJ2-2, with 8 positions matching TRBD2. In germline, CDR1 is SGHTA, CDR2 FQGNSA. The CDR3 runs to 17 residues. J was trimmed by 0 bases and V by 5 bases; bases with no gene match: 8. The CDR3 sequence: CASSPRRGDTNTGELFF. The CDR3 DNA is TGTGCCAGCAGCCCTAGGCGGGGGGATACGAACACCGGGGAGCTGTTTTTT. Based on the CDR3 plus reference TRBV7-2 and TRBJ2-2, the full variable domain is GAGVSQSPSNKVTEKGKDVELRCDPISGHTALYWYRQSLGQGLEFLIYFQGNSAPDKSGLPSDRFSAERTGGSVSTLTIQRTQQEDSAVYLCASSPRRGDTNTGELFFGEGSRLTVL.

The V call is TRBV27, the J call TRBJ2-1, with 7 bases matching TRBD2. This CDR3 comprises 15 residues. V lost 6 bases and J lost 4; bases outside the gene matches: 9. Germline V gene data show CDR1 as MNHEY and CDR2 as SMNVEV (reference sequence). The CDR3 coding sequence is TGTGCCAGCAGAGGAGGGACTAACAATTACAATGAGCAGTTCTTC. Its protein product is CASRGGTNNYNEQFF.

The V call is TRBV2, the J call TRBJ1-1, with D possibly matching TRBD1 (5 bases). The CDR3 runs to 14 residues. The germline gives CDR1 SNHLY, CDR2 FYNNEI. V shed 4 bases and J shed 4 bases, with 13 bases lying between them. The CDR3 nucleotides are TGTGCCAGCAGTGCTAGGTCCGGGGGCACTGAAGCTTTCTTT. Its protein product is CASSARSGGTEAFF.

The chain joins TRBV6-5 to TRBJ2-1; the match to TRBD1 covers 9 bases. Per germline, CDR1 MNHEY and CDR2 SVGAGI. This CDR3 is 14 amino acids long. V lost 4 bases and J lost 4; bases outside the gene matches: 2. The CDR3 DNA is TGTGCCAGCAGTTGGGACAGGGTTTACAATGAGCAGTTCTTC. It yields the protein CASSWDRVYNEQFF.

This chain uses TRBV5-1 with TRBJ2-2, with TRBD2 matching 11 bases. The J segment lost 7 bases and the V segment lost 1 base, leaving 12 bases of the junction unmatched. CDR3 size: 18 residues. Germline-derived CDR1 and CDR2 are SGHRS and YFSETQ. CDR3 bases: TGCGCCAGCAGCTTGCGGCTAGCGGGGGGCCTTACCGTCGGGGAGCTGTTTTTT. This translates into CASSLRLAGGLTVGELFF. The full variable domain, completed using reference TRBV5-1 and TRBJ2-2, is KAGVTQTPRYLIKTRGQQVTLSCSPISGHRSVSWYQQTPGQGLQFLFEYFSETQRNKGNFPGRFSGRQFSNSRSEMNVSTLELGDSALYLCASSLRLAGGLTVGELFFGEGSRLTVL.

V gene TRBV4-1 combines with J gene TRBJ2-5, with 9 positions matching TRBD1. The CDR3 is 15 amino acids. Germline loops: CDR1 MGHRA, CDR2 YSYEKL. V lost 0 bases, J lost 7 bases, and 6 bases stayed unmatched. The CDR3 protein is CASSQERGQGRTQYF. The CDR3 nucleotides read TGCGCCAGCAGCCAAGAAAGGGGACAGGGACGGACCCAGTACTTC.

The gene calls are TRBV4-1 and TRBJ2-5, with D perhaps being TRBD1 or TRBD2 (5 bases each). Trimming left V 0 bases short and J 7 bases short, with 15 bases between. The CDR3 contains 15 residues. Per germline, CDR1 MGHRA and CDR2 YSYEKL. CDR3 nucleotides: TGCGCCAGCAGCCAAGATAGTTCAGGGAGCGGGACCCAGTACTTC. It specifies CASSQDSSGSGTQYF.

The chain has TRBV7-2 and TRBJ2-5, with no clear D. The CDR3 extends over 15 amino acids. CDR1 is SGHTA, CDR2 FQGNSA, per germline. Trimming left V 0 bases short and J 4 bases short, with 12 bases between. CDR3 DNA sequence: TGTGCCAGCAGCTTAGCCTTCGCTAGACCAGAGACCCAGTACTTC. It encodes CASSLAFARPETQYF.

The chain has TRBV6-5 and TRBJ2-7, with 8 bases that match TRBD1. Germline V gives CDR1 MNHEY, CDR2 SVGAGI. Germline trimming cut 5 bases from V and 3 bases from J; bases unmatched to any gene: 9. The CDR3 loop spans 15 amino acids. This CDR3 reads CASSADRDLIYEQYF. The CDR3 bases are TGTGCCAGCAGTGCGGACAGGGACCTGATCTACGAGCAGTACTTC.

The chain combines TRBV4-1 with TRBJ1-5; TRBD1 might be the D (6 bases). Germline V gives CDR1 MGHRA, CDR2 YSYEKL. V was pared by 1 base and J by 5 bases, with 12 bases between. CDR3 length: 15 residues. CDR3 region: CASSQGGQGYQPQHF. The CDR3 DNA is TGCGCCAGCAGCCAAGGGGGGCAGGGCTATCAGCCCCAGCATTTT.